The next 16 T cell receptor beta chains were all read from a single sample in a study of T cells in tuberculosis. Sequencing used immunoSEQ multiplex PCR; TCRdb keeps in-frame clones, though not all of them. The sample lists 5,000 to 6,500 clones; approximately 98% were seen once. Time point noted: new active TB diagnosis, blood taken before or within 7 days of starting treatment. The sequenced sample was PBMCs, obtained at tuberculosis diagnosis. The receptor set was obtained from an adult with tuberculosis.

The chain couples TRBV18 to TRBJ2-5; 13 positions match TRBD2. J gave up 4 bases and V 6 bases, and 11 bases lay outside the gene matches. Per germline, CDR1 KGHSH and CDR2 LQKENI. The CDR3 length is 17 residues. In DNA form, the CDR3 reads TGTGCCAGCTCCCAACTAGCGGGAGGGCCGGAGTCAGAGACCCAGTACTTC. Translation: CASSQLAGGPESETQYF.

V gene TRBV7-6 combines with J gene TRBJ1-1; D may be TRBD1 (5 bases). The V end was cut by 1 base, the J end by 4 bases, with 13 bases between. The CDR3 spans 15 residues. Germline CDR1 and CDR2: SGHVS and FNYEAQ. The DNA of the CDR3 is TGTGCCAGCAGCTTAGAAGCGGGTGGGACCACTGAAGCTTTCTTT. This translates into CASSLEAGGTTEAFF.

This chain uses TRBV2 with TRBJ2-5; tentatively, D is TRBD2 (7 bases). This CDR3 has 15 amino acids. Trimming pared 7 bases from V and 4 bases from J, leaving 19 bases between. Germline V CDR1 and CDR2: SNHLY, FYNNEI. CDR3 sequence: CASTGHSGIGETQYF. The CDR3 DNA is TGTGCCAGCACGGGACACAGCGGGATAGGAGAGACCCAGTACTTC.

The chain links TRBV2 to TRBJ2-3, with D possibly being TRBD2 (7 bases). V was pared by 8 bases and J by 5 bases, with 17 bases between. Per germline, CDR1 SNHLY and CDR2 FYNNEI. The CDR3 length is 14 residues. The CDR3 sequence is CASQSGGLQDTQYF. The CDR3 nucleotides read TGTGCCAGCCAATCGGGGGGCCTTCAAGATACGCAGTATTTT. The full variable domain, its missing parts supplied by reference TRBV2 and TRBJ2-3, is EPEVTQTPSHQVTQMGQEVILRCVPISNHLYFYWYRQILGQKVEFLVSFYNNEISEKSEIFDDQFSVERPDGSNFTLKIRSTKLEDSAMYFCASQSGGLQDTQYFGPGTRLTVL.

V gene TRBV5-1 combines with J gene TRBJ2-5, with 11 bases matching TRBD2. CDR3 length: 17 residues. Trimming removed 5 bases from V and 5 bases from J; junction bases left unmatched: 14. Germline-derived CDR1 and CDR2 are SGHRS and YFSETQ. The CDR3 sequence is CASRFAILAGDRETQYF. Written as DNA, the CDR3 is TGCGCCAGCAGGTTTGCGATACTAGCGGGAGATAGGGAGACCCAGTACTTC.

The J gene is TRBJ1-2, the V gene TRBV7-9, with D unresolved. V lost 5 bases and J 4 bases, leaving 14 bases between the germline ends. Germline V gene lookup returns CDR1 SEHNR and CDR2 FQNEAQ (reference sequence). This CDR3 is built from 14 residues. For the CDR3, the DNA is TGTGCCAGCAGCGTGGAGTCTCCCTTCTATGGCTACACCTTC. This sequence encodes CASSVESPFYGYTF.

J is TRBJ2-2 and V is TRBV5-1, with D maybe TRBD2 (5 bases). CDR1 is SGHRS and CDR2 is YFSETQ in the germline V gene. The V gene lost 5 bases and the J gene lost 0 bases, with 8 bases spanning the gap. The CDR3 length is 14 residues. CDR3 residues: CASSRGSNTGELFF. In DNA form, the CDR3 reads TGCGCCAGCAGTCGCGGGTCGAACACCGGGGAGCTGTTTTTT.

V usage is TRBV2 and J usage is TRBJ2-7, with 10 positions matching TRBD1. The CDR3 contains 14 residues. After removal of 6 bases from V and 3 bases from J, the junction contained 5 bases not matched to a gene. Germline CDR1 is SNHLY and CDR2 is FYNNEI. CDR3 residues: CASSGRDRGYEQYF. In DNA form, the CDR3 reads TGTGCCAGCAGCGGACGGGACAGGGGCTACGAGCAGTACTTC.

CDR3 region: CASSQPGQITGELFF. CDR3 sequence (DNA): TGTGCCAGCAGTCAACCGGGACAAATCACCGGGGAGCTGTTTTTT. V usage is TRBV6-5 and J usage is TRBJ2-2; the D gene is possibly TRBD1 (6 bases). This CDR3 is 15 amino acids long. Trimming left V 5 bases short and J 4 bases short, with 14 bases between. Germline lookup yields CDR1 MNHEY and CDR2 SVGAGI.

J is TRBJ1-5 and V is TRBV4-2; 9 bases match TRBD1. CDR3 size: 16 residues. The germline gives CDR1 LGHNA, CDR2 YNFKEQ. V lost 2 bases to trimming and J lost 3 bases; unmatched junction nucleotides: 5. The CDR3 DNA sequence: TGTGCCAGCAGCCAACCCGACAGGGGGAACAATCAGCCCCAGCATTTT. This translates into CASSQPDRGNNQPQHF.

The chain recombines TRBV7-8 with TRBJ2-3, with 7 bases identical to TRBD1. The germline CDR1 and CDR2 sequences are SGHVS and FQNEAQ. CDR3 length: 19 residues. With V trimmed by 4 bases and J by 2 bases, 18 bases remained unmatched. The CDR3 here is CASSSSHSNRGPYTDTQYF. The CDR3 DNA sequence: TGTGCCAGCAGCTCAAGCCACTCGAACAGGGGACCGTACACAGATACGCAGTATTTT.

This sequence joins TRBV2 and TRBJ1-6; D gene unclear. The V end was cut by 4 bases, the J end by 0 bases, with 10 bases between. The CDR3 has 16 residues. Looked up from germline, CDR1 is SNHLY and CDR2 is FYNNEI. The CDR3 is CASSAAASSYNSPLHF. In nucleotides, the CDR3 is TGTGCCAGCAGTGCGGCAGCGAGCTCCTATAATTCACCCCTCCACTTT.

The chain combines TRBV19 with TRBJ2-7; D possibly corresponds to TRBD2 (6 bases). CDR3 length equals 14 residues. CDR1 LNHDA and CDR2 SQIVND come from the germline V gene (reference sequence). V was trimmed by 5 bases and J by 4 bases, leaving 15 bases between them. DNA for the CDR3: TGTGCCAGTAGTGACAGTGGTGCGGGGTACGAGCAGTACTTC. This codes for CASSDSGAGYEQYF.

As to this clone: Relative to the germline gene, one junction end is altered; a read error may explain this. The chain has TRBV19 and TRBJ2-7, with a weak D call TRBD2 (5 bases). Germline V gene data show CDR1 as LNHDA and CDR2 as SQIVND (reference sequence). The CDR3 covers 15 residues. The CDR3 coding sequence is TGTACCAGTACCGACCGAGGAGGAGTACCCTACGAGCAGTACTTC. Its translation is CTSTDRGGVPYEQYF.

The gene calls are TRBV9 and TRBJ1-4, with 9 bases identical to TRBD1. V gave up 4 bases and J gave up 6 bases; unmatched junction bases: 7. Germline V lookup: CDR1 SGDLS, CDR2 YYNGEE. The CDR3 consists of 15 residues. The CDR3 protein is CASSLDRGGHEKLFF. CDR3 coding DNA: TGTGCCAGCAGCCTGGACAGGGGAGGACATGAAAAACTGTTTTTT. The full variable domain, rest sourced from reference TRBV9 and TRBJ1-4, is DSGVTQTPKHLITATGQRVTLRCSPRSGDLSVYWYQQSLDQGLQFLIQYYNGEERAKGNILERFSAQQFPDLHSELNLSSLELGDSALYFCASSLDRGGHEKLFFGSGTQLSVL.

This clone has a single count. The CDR3 DNA follows: TGTGCCAGCAGCTGGAGTAGTCAAGCATCCTACGAGCAGTACTTC. This encodes CASSWSSQASYEQYF. This chain connects TRBV27 to TRBJ2-7; D is unclear. The CDR3 is made up of 15 amino acids. Trimming pared 6 bases from V and 1 base from J, leaving 16 bases between. Germline CDR1 is MNHEY and CDR2 is SMNVEV (reference sequence).